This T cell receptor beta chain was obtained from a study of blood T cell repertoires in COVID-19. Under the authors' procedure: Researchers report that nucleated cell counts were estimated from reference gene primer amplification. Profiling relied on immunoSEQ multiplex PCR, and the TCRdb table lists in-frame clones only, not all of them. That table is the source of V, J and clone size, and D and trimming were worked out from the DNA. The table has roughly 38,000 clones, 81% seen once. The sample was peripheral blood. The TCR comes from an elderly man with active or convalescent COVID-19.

CDR3 in amino acids: CASSPEVGQETQYF. DNA of the CDR3: TGTGCCAGCAGCCCCGAGGTGGGTCAAGAGACCCAGTACTTC. The chain carries TRBV7-2 and TRBJ2-5; no clear D gene. The germline CDR1 and CDR2 sequences are SGHTA and FQGNSA. The V end lost 5 bases, the J end lost 2 bases, and 12 bases lay between the germline ends. This CDR3 contains 14 residues.